This TCR beta chain was sequenced in a study of cytomegalovirus exposure and HLA in healthy donors. Study-level results: In vitro assays verified that a few CMV-associated chains recognized CMV antigens specifically. Some TCR beta chains (more than 150 of them) were listed as cytomegalovirus-associated. Follow-up analysis found HLA locus-dependent TCR association rates, highest for DRB1 and lowest for HLA-C.

Comment on this clone: Its specificity is not known.

The V segment lost 4 bases and the J segment 1 base; nucleotides outside the gene matches: 8. CDR1 SGHRS and CDR2 YFSETQ come from the germline V gene. This CDR3 has 16 residues. Amplification used 60 Vbeta primers and 13 Jbeta primers. Some clones are missing from TCRdb's copy, which holds only in-frame ones; the method was immunoSEQ multiplex PCR. The data contain 150,000 to 180,000 clones, roughly 70% of them singletons. This TCR came from a man aged 25 to 40 in good health and CMV-seronegative. The sequenced material came from PBMCs. J is TRBJ1-1 and V is TRBV5-1; TRBD1 aligns across 9 bases. The CDR3 region has the DNA TGCGCCAGCAGCCCCCTTCCGGGACAGGGGAACACTGAAGCTTTCTTT. This translates into CASSPLPGQGNTEAFF.